Listed below are T cell receptor beta chains from one sample, sequenced in a study of identical twins. TCRdb fed the 5' RACE reads into MiXCR, producing one record per CDR3 protein. The sample holds about 200,000 distinct CDR3 sequences, about 10% seen once. The sequencing input was memory T cells sorted from blood. The receptors were sampled from a middle-aged man in good health. Each CDR3 is given with its conserved first and last residue. Each record gives: J gene, CDR3 length, clone size, D gene, V gene, CDR3 DNA, CDR3 protein. The D gene is left open where the match is weak. Only some rows state a clone size, as once, few, many or a class for expanded clones.

TRBJ2-5 | 15 | many | NA | TRBV29-1 | TGCAGCGTTGAAGAATTTTTTGGGGCCAGGGAGACCCAGTACTTC | CSVEEFFGARETQYF
TRBJ2-3 | 18 | many | NA | TRBV20-1 | TGCAGTGCTAGAGCCATGCCGGGACTCGGCGGGGGCACAGATACGCAGTATTTT | CSARAMPGLGGGTDTQYF
TRBJ1-1 | 13 | many | NA | TRBV3-1 | TGTGCCAGCAGCCAAGGACAGAACACTGAAGCTTTCTTT | CASSQGQNTEAFF
TRBJ2-3 | 16 | NA | NA | TRBV5-6 | TGTGCCAGCAGCGGGCTGGGACCGTCTAGCACAGATACGCAGTATTTT | CASSGLGPSSTDTQYF
TRBJ1-6 | 17 | many | NA | TRBV4-2 | TGTGCCAGCAGCCGAGAAAAATTCAGCGATTATAATTCACCCCTCCACTTT | CASSREKFSDYNSPLHF
TRBJ2-4 | 16 | many | NA | TRBV29-1 | TGCAGCGTTGGGGGAGGCTCCAGGGAACCCAAAAACATTCAGTACTTC | CSVGGGSREPKNIQYF
TRBJ1-4 | 13 | NA | NA | TRBV14 | TGTGCCAGCAGCCCCCAGGGGCCCGTAAAACTGTTTTTT | CASSPQGPVKLFF
TRBJ2-1 | 14 | many | NA | TRBV20-1 | TGCAGTGCTAGAGACCCCCGGGGAGTAGTTGAGCAGTTCTTC | CSARDPRGVVEQFF
TRBJ1-4 | 15 | few | TRBD1 | TRBV5-1 | TGCGCCAGCAGCTGGACAGGCTTAATTAATGAAAAACTGTTTTTT | CASSWTGLINEKLFF
TRBJ2-1 | 16 | NA | NA | TRBV18 | TGTGCCAGCTCACCACCGACCTACACACCCTACAATGAGCAGTTCTTC | CASSPPTYTPYNEQFF
TRBJ2-7 | 15 | few | NA | TRBV9 | TGTGCCAGCAGTGAACGGGAGGGGGCCGCCTCCGAGCAGTACTTC | CASSEREGAASEQYF
TRBJ2-3 | 13 | many | NA | TRBV2 | TGTGCCAGCAATGGACCATTCACAGATACGCAGTATTTT | CASNGPFTDTQYF
TRBJ2-7 | 13 | few | NA | TRBV12-3/TRBV12-4 | TGTGCCAGCAGTCTGGGAGTCCGCTACGAGCAGTACTTC | CASSLGVRYEQYF
TRBJ1-4 | 14 | few | TRBD1 | TRBV7-8 | TGTGCCAGCAGCAAGACAGGGAGTAATGAAAAACTGTTTTTT | CASSKTGSNEKLFF
TRBJ2-2 | 14 | NA | NA | TRBV6-1 | TGTGCCATCCGGAGGGGTACGAACACCGGGGAGCTGTTTTTT | CAIRRGTNTGELFF
TRBJ2-7 | 15 | many | TRBD1 | TRBV4-1 | TGCGCCAGCAGCCAAGAAGACAGGGTTTGGTACGAGCAGTACTTC | CASSQEDRVWYEQYF
TRBJ2-7 | 15 | NA | NA | TRBV12-3/TRBV12-4 | TGTGCCAGCAGTGAGGACGCTTTGACCTCTTACGAGCAGTACTTC | CASSEDALTSYEQYF
TRBJ2-1 | 13 | NA | NA | TRBV7-2 | TGTGCCAGCAGCTTAAGCCGCGAGCGTGAGCAGTTCTTC | CASSLSREREQFF
TRBJ2-7 | 15 | many | TRBD2 | TRBV20-1 | TGCAGTGCCACCTGTTTCGGGACTAGCGGCTACGAGCAGTACTTC | CSATCFGTSGYEQYF
TRBJ1-2 | 16 | NA | NA | TRBV7-2 | TGTGCCAGCAGCTTAGCGGGGTCGACACCCGTCTATGGCTACACCTTC | CASSLAGSTPVYGYTF
TRBJ2-2 | 19 | few | TRBD2 | TRBV3-1 | TGTGCCAGCAGCCAAGAGGCCCTAGGGGAGGGACGCTACACCGGGGAGCTGTTTTTT | CASSQEALGEGRYTGELFF
TRBJ1-4 | 16 | NA | NA | TRBV7-2 | TGTGCCAGCAGCTTAGATTTGGTCGCAACTAATGAAAAACTGTTTTTT | CASSLDLVATNEKLFF
TRBJ2-2 | 15 | NA | NA | TRBV7-9 | TGTGCCAGCAGCTCAAGAGACAGAAACACCGGGGAGCTGTTTTTT | CASSSRDRNTGELFF
TRBJ2-1 | 15 | NA | TRBD1 | TRBV7-2 | TGTGCCAGCAGCATGGGACAGGGGAGCTACAATGAGCAGTTCTTC | CASSMGQGSYNEQFF
TRBJ2-1 | 16 | many | NA | TRBV7-2 | TGTGCCAGCAGCCCCGCTGGCGTTTCGCCGGCCAATGAGCAGTTCTTC | CASSPAGVSPANEQFF
TRBJ1-1 | 12 | many | NA | TRBV20-1 | TGCAGTGCTATATCAGGGAACACTGAAGCTTTCTTT | CSAISGNTEAFF
TRBJ2-7 | 10 | many | NA | TRBV20-1 | TGCAGTGCCACTGACTACGAGCAGTACTTC | CSATDYEQYF
TRBJ2-7 | 17 | NA | TRBD1 | TRBV7-9 | TGTGCCAGCAGCTTAGTCCCTCCGACAGGGGCGTATGGCGAGCAGTACTTC | CASSLVPPTGAYGEQYF
TRBJ2-5 | 14 | many | NA | TRBV20-1 | TGCAGTGCTAGTAGGGGCAGGCTCCAAGAGACCCAGTACTTC | CSASRGRLQETQYF
TRBJ2-1 | 14 | NA | NA | TRBV6-5 | TGTGCCAGCAGTCCTCGATCGTCCCGGGACCCTCATTTCTTC | CASSPRSSRDPHFF
TRBJ2-7 | 13 | many | TRBD2 | TRBV20-1 | TGCAGTGCCACCGGGACTAGGACCTACGAGCAGTACTTC | CSATGTRTYEQYF
TRBJ2-7 | 16 | many | TRBD1 | TRBV5-1 | TGCGCCAGCAGCTTCCTCGACAGGGGGCAGCTCTACGAGCAGTACTTC | CASSFLDRGQLYEQYF
TRBJ1-2 | 16 | many | NA | TRBV5-6 | TGTGCCAGCAGCCCATGGACGGGTTCCATTAACTATGGCTACACCTTC | CASSPWTGSINYGYTF
TRBJ2-7 | 13 | NA | NA | TRBV6-2/TRBV6-3 | TGTGCCAGCAGTTACATGGCAGCCTACGAGCAGTACTTC | CASSYMAAYEQYF
TRBJ1-2 | 12 | many | NA | TRBV19 | TGTGCCAGTAGTTCCCGATCACAGGGCTACACCTTC | CASSSRSQGYTF
TRBJ2-5 | 15 | NA | NA | TRBV6-2/TRBV6-3 | TGTGCCAGCAGTTACCGGCCAGGGCGAAAAGAGACCCAGTACTTC | CASSYRPGRKETQYF
TRBJ1-6 | 14 | few | TRBD1 | TRBV25-1 | TGTGCCAGCACAGGGGGCGCCTATAATTCACCCCTCCACTTT | CASTGGAYNSPLHF
TRBJ1-4 | 14 | many | NA | TRBV5-1 | TGCGCCAGCAGCCCGGCGGCGGTTAATGAAAAACTGTTTTTT | CASSPAAVNEKLFF
TRBJ1-1 | 16 | few | TRBD1 | TRBV6-2/TRBV6-3 | TGTGCCAGCAGTCCACAGGGGGCTTCCATGAACACTGAAGCTTTCTTT | CASSPQGASMNTEAFF
TRBJ1-5 | 14 | many | TRBD1 | TRBV29-1 | TGCAGCGTCGCAACCGGGACAGGGGATCAGCCCCAGCATTTT | CSVATGTGDQPQHF
TRBJ1-1 | 12 | many | NA | TRBV5-1 | TGCGCCAGCAGCTTGGAAGTGGGAGAAGCTTTCTTT | CASSLEVGEAFF